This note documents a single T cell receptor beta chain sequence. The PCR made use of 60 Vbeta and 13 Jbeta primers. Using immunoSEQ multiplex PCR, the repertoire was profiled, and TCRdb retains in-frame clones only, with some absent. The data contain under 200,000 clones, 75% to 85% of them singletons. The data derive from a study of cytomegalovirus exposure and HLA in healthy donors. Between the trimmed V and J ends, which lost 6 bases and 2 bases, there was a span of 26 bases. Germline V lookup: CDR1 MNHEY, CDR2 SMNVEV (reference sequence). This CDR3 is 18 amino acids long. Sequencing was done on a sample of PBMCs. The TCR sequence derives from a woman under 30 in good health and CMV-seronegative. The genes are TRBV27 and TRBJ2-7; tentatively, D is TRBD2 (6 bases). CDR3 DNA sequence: TGTGCCAGCAGCTTTAGCTCTCGAGGGCGGGGCAAGCCCTACGAGCAGTACTTC. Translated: CASSFSSRGRGKPYEQYF.